This TCR beta chain emerged from a study of cytomegalovirus exposure and HLA in healthy donors. Across the whole study: Earlier, 117 million unique TCR beta sequences were recovered from roughly 200 million T cells by an analysis.

Study-wide points: Sequencing probably produced one cluster of sequence variants that were highly shared.

Unrecorded immune exposure was likely among donors, who were nominally healthy when sampled. For this clone: The antigen is undetermined.

This CDR3 is 12 amino acids long. CDR1 is SQVTM, CDR2 ANQGSEA, per germline. Trimming took off 7 bases at V and 5 bases at J, with 14 bases between the two ends. The PCR was carried out with 60 Vbeta primers and 13 Jbeta primers. Sequenced by immunoSEQ multiplex PCR; TCRdb stores in-frame clones only, minus some. The sample lists 170,000 or so clones; 70% to 90% were seen once. Material: PBMCs. The V gene is TRBV29-1, the J gene TRBJ1-1; D is unclear. This receptor was identified in a girl between 5 and 17 years old in good health and CMV-seropositive. CDR3 nucleotides: TGCAGCGGTGTCTGGAGGCAAACTGAAGCTTTCTTT. Its protein is CSGVWRQTEAFF.